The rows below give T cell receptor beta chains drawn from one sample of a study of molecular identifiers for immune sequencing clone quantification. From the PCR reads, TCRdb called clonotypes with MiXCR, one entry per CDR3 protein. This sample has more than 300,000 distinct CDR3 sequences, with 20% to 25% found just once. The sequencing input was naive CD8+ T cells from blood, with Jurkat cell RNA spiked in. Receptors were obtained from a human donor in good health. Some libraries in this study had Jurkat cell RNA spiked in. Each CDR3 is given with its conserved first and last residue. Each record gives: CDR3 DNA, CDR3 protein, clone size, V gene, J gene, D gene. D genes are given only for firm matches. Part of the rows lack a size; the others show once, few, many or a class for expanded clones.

CDR3nt: TGCAGTGCTAGGCGGGGGCGTGTTACTAGCACAGATACGCAGTATTTT; CDR3aa: CSARRGRVTSTDTQYF; abundance: many; v_gene: TRBV20-1; j_gene: TRBJ2-3; d_gene: NA
CDR3nt: TGTGCCAGCAGCATACATGTGTGGGGAGCCGGGGGCACAGATACGCAGTATTTT; CDR3aa: CASSIHVWGAGGTDTQYF; abundance: NA; v_gene: TRBV7-9; j_gene: TRBJ2-3; d_gene: NA
CDR3nt: TGTGCCAGCAGCTGGAGGGAGGCTAGCTCCTACGAGCAGTACTTC; CDR3aa: CASSWREASSYEQYF; abundance: many; v_gene: TRBV5-5; j_gene: TRBJ2-7; d_gene: NA
CDR3nt: TGTGCCAGTAGTATTCCCATCAATCAGCCCCAGCATTTT; CDR3aa: CASSIPINQPQHF; abundance: many; v_gene: TRBV19; j_gene: TRBJ1-5; d_gene: NA
CDR3nt: TGTGCCAGCAGCCAGGGTCTCGGCACAGATACGCAGTATTTT; CDR3aa: CASSQGLGTDTQYF; abundance: many; v_gene: TRBV2; j_gene: TRBJ2-3; d_gene: NA
CDR3nt: TGTGCCAGCAGCCCAGGGTCCCCCTATGGCTACACCTTC; CDR3aa: CASSPGSPYGYTF; abundance: many; v_gene: TRBV7-9; j_gene: TRBJ1-2; d_gene: NA
CDR3nt: TGTGCCAGCAGTTCCTGGACAGGGCTCGCCGGGGAGCTGTTTTTT; CDR3aa: CASSSWTGLAGELFF; abundance: many; v_gene: TRBV12-3/TRBV12-4; j_gene: TRBJ2-2; d_gene: TRBD1
CDR3nt: TGTGCCAGCAGTTGGGGGGGGCCGGATGAGCAGTTCTTC; CDR3aa: CASSWGGPDEQFF; abundance: many; v_gene: TRBV27; j_gene: TRBJ2-1; d_gene: NA
CDR3nt: TGTGCCAGCAGCTTTGGCCAGGTGGGAGATGCGCAGTATTTT; CDR3aa: CASSFGQVGDAQYF; abundance: NA; v_gene: TRBV5-4; j_gene: TRBJ2-3; d_gene: NA
CDR3nt: TGTGCCAGCAGCCAGCAGTTAGCAGGAGGGCCAAGCTCCTACGAGCAGTACTTC; CDR3aa: CASSQQLAGGPSSYEQYF; abundance: many; v_gene: TRBV13; j_gene: TRBJ2-7; d_gene: NA
CDR3nt: TGCAGTGCTCCAGGACTAGTATGGGCAGATACGCAGTATTTT; CDR3aa: CSAPGLVWADTQYF; abundance: many; v_gene: TRBV20-1; j_gene: TRBJ2-3; d_gene: TRBD2
CDR3nt: TGTGTCAGCTCGTATTCGACGCTTGTTTATGGCTACACCTTC; CDR3aa: CVSSYSTLVYGYTF; abundance: NA; v_gene: TRBV27; j_gene: TRBJ1-2; d_gene: NA
CDR3nt: TGTGCCAGTAGTACTAACCCGGCCAGCTACGAGCAGTACTTC; CDR3aa: CASSTNPASYEQYF; abundance: few; v_gene: TRBV19; j_gene: TRBJ2-7; d_gene: NA
CDR3nt: TGTGCCAGCAGTTACGGGCAGGGCGTCACAGATACGCAGTATTTT; CDR3aa: CASSYGQGVTDTQYF; abundance: many; v_gene: TRBV6-2/TRBV6-3; j_gene: TRBJ2-3; d_gene: NA
CDR3nt: TGTGCCAGCAGTTCGAACCGGGACATCGTTAACTATGGCTACACCTTC; CDR3aa: CASSSNRDIVNYGYTF; abundance: many; v_gene: TRBV27; j_gene: TRBJ1-2; d_gene: NA
CDR3nt: TGTGCCAGCAGTTGGGGCAGGGGGCTTCGCAGCTCCTACAATGAGCAGTTCTTC; CDR3aa: CASSWGRGLRSSYNEQFF; abundance: NA; v_gene: TRBV12-3/TRBV12-4; j_gene: TRBJ2-1; d_gene: TRBD1
CDR3nt: TGCAGTGCTAGGTCAGACCGGGACAGGGATTTCGATGAGCAGTTCTTC; CDR3aa: CSARSDRDRDFDEQFF; abundance: few; v_gene: TRBV20-1; j_gene: TRBJ2-1; d_gene: TRBD1
CDR3nt: TGTGCCAGCAGCTTAGAGGGGCAGCGCCCTAGGACAGATACGCAGTATTTT; CDR3aa: CASSLEGQRPRTDTQYF; abundance: few; v_gene: TRBV11-2; j_gene: TRBJ2-3; d_gene: NA
CDR3nt: TGTGCCAGCAGCTTATTCCCTCCGGACCCCAGCACAGATACGCAGTATTTT; CDR3aa: CASSLFPPDPSTDTQYF; abundance: NA; v_gene: TRBV7-2; j_gene: TRBJ2-3; d_gene: NA
CDR3nt: TGTGCCAGCAGATACGGGGCCAACACCGGGGAGCTGTTTTTT; CDR3aa: CASRYGANTGELFF; abundance: few; v_gene: TRBV6-5; j_gene: TRBJ2-2; d_gene: NA
CDR3nt: TGTGCCAGCAGCCAACCAAACAAAAACATTCAGTACTTC; CDR3aa: CASSQPNKNIQYF; abundance: many; v_gene: TRBV3-1; j_gene: TRBJ2-4; d_gene: NA
CDR3nt: TGTGCCAGCAGTGAACAGGGGACAGATACGCAGTATTTT; CDR3aa: CASSEQGTDTQYF; abundance: many; v_gene: TRBV2; j_gene: TRBJ2-3; d_gene: NA
CDR3nt: TGCAGCGTTGGGGGAGGACTAATTAGCACAGATACGCAGTATTTT; CDR3aa: CSVGGGLISTDTQYF; abundance: many; v_gene: TRBV29-1; j_gene: TRBJ2-3; d_gene: NA
CDR3nt: TGTGCCAGCGGGACAGGCCCTAGCACAGATACGCAGTATTTT; CDR3aa: CASGTGPSTDTQYF; abundance: few; v_gene: TRBV27; j_gene: TRBJ2-3; d_gene: TRBD1
CDR3nt: TGTGCCTGGAGTGTACAAGGGACAGGGATCTACGGGCAGTACTTC; CDR3aa: CAWSVQGTGIYGQYF; abundance: many; v_gene: TRBV30; j_gene: TRBJ2-7; d_gene: TRBD1